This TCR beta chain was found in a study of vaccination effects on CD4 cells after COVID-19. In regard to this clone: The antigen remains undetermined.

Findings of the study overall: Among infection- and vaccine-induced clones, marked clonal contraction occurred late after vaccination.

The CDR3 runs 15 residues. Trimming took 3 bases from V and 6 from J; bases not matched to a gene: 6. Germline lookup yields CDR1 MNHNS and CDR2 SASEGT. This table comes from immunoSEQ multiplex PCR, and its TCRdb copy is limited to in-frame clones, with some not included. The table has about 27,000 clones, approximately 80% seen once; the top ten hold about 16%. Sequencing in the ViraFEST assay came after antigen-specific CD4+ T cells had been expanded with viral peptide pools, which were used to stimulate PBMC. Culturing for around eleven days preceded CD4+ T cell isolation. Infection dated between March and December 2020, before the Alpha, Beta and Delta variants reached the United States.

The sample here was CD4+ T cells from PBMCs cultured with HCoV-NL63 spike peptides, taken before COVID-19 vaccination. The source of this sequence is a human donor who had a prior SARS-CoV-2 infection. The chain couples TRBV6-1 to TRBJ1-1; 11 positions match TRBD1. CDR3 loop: CASSDRTGGRAEAFF. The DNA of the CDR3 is TGTGCCAGCAGTGACCGGACAGGGGGCAGGGCTGAAGCTTTCTTT.